This T cell receptor beta chain was identified in a study of graft-versus-host responses after intestinal transplantation. Study outcomes and limitations: Declining HvG levels early post-transplant were linked to peak circulating GvH clone levels. GvH clones were found in recipient marrow; some appeared first in ileum or blood.

J lost 1 base, V lost 4 bases, and 2 bases had no gene match. This CDR3 is 14 amino acids long. The V gene's germline CDR1 is SGHTS and CDR2 YDEGEE. Remarks on this clone: The antigen is not known.

The assay was immunoSEQ multiplex PCR, and TCRdb's table has in-frame clones only and misses some. Of 100,000 or so clones detected, approximately 94% appear once; the ten largest clones hold approximately 2%. The chain employs TRBV5-8 and TRBJ1-1, with 9 positions matching TRBD1. This clonotype was obtained from a human donor who received an intestinal transplant. The sequencing here drew on unstimulated CD8+ T cells sorted from spleen or lymph node cells, taken before intestinal transplant. The CDR3: CASSADRGNTEAFF. CDR3 DNA: TGTGCCAGCAGCGCGGACAGGGGGAACACTGAAGCTTTCTTT. Variable domain in full (rest from reference TRBV5-8 and TRBJ1-1): EAGVTQSPTHLIKTRGQQATLRCSPISGHTSVYWYQQALGLGLQFLLWYDEGEERNRGNFPPRFSGRQFPNYSSELNVNALELEDSALYLCASSADRGNTEAFFGQGTRLTVV.